This TCR beta chain originates from a study of blood T cell repertoires in COVID-19. TCRdb's copy holds only in-frame clones and misses some; the assay was immunoSEQ multiplex PCR. The sample lists 60,000 or so clones; approximately 85% were seen once. The CDR3 runs to 15 residues. V dropped 2 bases and J dropped 0 bases, with 8 bases sitting between them. CDR1 is SGHTA, CDR2 FQGNSA, per germline. The sequence came from a human donor in a cohort sampled during active COVID-19. What was sequenced was peripheral blood. The chain carries TRBV7-2 and TRBJ1-3; no clear D. CDR3 loop: CASSLTVSSGNTIYF. In nucleotides, the CDR3 is TGTGCCAGCAGCTTAACCGTGAGCTCTGGAAACACCATATATTTT.